The T cell receptor (beta chain) under discussion was sequenced for a study of cytomegalovirus exposure and HLA in healthy donors. Points from the study as a whole: No immune exposure information besides CMV serostatus was available. The study flagged some 170 TCR beta chains as cytomegalovirus-associated. Several V segments, TRBV6-2 and TRBV6-3 among them, could not be told apart and were dropped.

As to this clone: Its target is unknown.

The PCR ran on 60 Vbeta and 13 Jbeta primers. The data were produced by immunoSEQ multiplex PCR, yet TCRdb's version contains in-frame clones alone and is incomplete. Of fewer than 200,000 clones listed, around three quarters are singletons. With V trimmed by 2 bases and J by 7 bases, 8 bases remained unmatched. The CDR3 sequence is 15 residues long. CDR1 and CDR2 (germline): SNHLY, FYNNEI. The V and J genes are TRBV2 and TRBJ2-1; 7 nucleotides match TRBD1. The clonotype comes from a woman younger than 45 in good health and CMV-seropositive. Sequencing was done on a sample of PBMCs. CDR3 residues: CASSEWTGSGNEQFF. The CDR3 DNA follows: TGTGCCAGCAGTGAATGGACAGGTTCGGGTAATGAGCAGTTCTTC.